This T cell receptor (beta chain) was documented in a study of response to subunit inactivated influenza vaccine. Trimming cost V 0 bases and J 5 bases; bases outside gene matches: 4. The CDR3 has 16 residues. Germline CDR1 and CDR2: SGDLS and YYNGEE. As concerns this clonotype: What it binds is not known.

In TCRdb, the RT-PCR reads were re-called with MiXCR into one record per CDR3 protein. The top ten hold under 2.5% of the sample, which has 530,000 or so distinct CDR3 sequences, around 25% seen once. Findings and limits, study-wide: The authors put forward the suggestion that each seasonal influenza vaccination may bring in only a limited number of new T cells.

The chain is built from TRBV9 and TRBJ1-6, with 8 bases fitting TRBD1. The origin of this receptor is a man between 45 and 60 years old who received an inactivated influenza vaccine. Sequencing was performed on CD4+ T cells sorted from PBMCs, taken 5 to 6 days after vaccination. The CDR3 sequence: CASSVVGTGDNSPLHF. CDR3 in DNA: TGTGCCAGCAGCGTAGTTGGGACAGGAGATAATTCACCCCTCCACTTT.